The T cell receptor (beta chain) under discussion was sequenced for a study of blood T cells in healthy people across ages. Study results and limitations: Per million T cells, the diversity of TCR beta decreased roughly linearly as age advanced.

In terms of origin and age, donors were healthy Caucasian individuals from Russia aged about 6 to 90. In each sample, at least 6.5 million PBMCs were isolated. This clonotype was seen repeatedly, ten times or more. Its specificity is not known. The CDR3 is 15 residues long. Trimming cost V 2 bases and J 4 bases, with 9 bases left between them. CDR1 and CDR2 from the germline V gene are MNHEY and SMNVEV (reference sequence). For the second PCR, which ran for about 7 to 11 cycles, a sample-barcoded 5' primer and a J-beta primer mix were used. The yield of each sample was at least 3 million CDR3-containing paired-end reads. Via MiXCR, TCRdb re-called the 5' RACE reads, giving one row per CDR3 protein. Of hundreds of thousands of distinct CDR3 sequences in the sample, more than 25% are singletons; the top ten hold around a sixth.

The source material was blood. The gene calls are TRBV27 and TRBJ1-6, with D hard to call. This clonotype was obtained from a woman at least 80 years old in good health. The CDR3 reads CASSLKWAYNSPLHF. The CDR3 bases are TGTGCCAGCAGTTTAAAATGGGCTTATAATTCACCCCTCCACTTT.